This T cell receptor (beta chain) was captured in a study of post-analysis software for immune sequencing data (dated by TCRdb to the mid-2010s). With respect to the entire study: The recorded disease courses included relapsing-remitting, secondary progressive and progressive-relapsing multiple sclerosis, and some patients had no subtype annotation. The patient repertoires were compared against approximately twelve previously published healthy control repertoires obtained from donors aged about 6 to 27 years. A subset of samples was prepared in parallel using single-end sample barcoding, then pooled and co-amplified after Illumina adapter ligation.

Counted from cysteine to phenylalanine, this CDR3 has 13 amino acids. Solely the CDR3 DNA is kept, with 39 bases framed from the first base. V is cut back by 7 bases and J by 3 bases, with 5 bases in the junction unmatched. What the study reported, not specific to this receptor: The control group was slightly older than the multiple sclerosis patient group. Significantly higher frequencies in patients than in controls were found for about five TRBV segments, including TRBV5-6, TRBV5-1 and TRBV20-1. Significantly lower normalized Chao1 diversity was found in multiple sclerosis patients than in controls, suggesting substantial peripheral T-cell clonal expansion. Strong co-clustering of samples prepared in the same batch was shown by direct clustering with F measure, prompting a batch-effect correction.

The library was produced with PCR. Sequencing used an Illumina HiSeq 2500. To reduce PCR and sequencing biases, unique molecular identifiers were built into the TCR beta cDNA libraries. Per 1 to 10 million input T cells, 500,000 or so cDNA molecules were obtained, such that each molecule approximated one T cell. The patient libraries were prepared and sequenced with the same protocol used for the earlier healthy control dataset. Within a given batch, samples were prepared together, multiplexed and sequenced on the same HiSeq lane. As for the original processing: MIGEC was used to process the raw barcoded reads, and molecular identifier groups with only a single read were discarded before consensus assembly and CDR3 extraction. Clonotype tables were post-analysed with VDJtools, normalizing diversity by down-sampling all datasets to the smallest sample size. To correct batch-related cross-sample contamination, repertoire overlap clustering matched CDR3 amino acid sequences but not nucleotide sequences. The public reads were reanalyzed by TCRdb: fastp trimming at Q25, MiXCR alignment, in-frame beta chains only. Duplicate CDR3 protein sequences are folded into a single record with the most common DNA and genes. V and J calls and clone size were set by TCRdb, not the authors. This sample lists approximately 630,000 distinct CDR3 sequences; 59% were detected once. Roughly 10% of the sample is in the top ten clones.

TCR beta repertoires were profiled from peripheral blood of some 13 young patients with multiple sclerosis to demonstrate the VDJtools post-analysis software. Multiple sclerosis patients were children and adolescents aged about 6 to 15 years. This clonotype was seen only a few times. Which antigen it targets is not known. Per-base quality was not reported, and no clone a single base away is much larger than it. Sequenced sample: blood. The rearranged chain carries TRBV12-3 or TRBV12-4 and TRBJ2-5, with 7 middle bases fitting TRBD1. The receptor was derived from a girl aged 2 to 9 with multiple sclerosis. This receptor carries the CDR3 CASNPTGKETQYF. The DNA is TGTGCCAGCAACCCGACAGGGAAAGAGACCCAGTACTTC.